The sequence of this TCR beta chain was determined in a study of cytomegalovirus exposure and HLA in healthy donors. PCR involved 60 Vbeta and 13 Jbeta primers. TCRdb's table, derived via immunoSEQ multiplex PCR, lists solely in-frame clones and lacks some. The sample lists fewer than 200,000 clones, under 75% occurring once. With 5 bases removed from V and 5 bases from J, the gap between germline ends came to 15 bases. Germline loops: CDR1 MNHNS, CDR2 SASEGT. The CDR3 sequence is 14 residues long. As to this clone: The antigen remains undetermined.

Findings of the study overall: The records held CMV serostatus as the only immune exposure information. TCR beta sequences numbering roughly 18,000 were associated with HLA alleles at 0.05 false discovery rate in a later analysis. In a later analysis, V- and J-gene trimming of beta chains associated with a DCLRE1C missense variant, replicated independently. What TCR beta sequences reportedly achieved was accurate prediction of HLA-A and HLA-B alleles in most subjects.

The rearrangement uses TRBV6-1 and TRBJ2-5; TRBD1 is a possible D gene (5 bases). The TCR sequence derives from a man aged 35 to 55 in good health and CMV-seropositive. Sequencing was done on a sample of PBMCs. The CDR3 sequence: CASSPRAFGETQYF. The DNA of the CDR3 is TGTGCCAGCAGTCCCAGGGCATTTGGGGAGACCCAGTACTTC.